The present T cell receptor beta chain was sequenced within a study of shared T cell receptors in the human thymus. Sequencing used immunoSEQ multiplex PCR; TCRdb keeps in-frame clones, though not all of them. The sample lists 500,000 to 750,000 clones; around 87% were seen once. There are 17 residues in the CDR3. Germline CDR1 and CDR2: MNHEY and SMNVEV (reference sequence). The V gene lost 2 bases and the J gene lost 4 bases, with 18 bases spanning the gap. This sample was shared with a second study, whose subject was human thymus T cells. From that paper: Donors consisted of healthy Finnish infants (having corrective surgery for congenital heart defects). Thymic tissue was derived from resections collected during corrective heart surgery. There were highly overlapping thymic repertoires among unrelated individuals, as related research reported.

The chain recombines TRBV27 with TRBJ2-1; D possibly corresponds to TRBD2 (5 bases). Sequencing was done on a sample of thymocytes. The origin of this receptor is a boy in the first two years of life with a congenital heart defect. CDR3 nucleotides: TGTGCCAGCAGTTTAAGAGGGAACACGCCGAATTACAATGAGCAGTTCTTC. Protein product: CASSLRGNTPNYNEQFF.